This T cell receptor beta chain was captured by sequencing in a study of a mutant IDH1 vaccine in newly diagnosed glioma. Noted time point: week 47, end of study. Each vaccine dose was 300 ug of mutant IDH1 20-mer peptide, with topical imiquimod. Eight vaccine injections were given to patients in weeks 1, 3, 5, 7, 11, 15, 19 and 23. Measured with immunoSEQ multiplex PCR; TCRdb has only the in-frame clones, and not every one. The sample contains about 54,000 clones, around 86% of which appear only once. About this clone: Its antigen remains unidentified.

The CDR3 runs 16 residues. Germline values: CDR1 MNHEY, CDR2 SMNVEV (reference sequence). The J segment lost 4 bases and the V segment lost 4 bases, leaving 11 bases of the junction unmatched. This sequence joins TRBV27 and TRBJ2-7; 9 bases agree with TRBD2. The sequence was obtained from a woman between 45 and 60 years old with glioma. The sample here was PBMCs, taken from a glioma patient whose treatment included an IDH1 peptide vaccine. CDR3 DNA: TGTGCCAGCAGTTATTCAGGCGCGGGAGGGGAATACGAGCAGTACTTC. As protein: CASSYSGAGGEYEQYF.